Below, one TCR beta chain is given with its context. In this sample, this clonotype turned up a few times. The clone's antigen remains unknown. Base qualities were left out, and no much larger clone turns up one base away. The sample comes from a study of blood T cells in healthy people across ages (dated by TCRdb to between 2014 and 2017). For context, the study as a whole: In model experiments, template switching captured about one uniquely barcoded TCR beta cDNA molecule for every two T cells. Using deep sequencing normalized with unique cDNA molecular identifiers, the study measured how TCR beta repertoire diversity changes with age. The donors were divided into four age groups: young (average roughly 15 years), middle-aged (about 41), aged (approximately 62) and long-lived (about 84). To avoid experimental bias, donors of different ages were distributed randomly across sequencing lanes. Two additional independent replicas of 1 million unique cDNA reads from the same blood draw were analyzed for two donors (one aged 18 to 30 and one aged 80 or older).

Systemically healthy Caucasian individuals from Russia, 35 to 50 in total and aged about 6 to 100 years, were included as donors. Each donor gave ten milliliters of peripheral blood, collected into EDTA-treated Vacutainer tubes. Ficoll-Paque density-gradient centrifugation was used to isolate PBMCs, with at least 7 million obtained per sample. Total RNA, at least 5.5 micrograms per sample, was extracted from PBMCs with Trizol reagent. For every donor, an aliquot of PBMCs went through flow cytometry to measure the percentages of naive CD45RAhigh/CD27high T cells. Beyond this particular receptor, the publication reports: The long-lived group showed more naive CD4+ T cells, fewer expanded clones and increased TCR diversity than the aged group, suggesting age selection. As age increased, observed TCR beta diversity per million T cells dropped in a roughly linear way, and a significant reduction was already evident by age approximately 40. Estimates of total diversity from one million sequenced T cells were regarded as lower bounds and underestimates. The CMV infection status of donors was not known, potentially confounding age-related changes in expanded clonotypes. Since profiling was done on bulk unsorted PBMCs, naive and antigen-experienced compartments could not be conclusively compared. A strong correlation was found between observed TCR beta diversity and the percentage of naive T cells measured by flow cytometry.

At the junction V is shortened by 0 bases and J by 0 bases, with 15 bases in between. CDR3 length: 17 amino acids, cysteine to phenylalanine. Only the CDR3 DNA stays, 51 bases, in frame from base 1. CDR1 and CDR2, per the germline V gene, are MGHRA and YSYEKL. Libraries were prepared through 5' RACE. Data came from an Illumina HiSeq 2500. A second PCR of roughly 7 to 12 cycles was run with a J-beta primer mix and a sample-barcoded 5' primer. Each TCR beta cDNA molecule received a unique molecular identifier from a template-switch 5' adaptor carrying 12 random nucleotides. Each sample yielded at least 2.5 million CDR3-containing paired-end reads. All of the RNA was converted into first-strand cDNA using the Mint cDNA synthesis kit, with a TRBC-specific oligonucleotide serving as the primer. Following uracil-DNA glycosylase treatment, a first 18-cycle PCR with universal primers M1SS and BC2_uni_R was performed on all cDNA. Processing in the source paper ran as follows. Each sample was normalized by randomly selecting 1 million high-quality reads, each carrying a distinct molecular identifier. Reads with shared molecular identifiers were discarded instead of being binned into consensus sequences. MiTCR, set to a Q25 quality threshold and the strictest error-elimination algorithm, was used for CDR3 identification, clonotype clustering and error correction. A nonparametric unseen species model with Euler transformation was used to estimate a lower bound on total TCR beta diversity. TCRdb passed the public sequencing reads through fastp at Q25 and MiXCR, retaining productive beta sequences. Rows are unified per CDR3 protein, each entry keeping the most common DNA and genes. The V and J calls follow TCRdb's processing rather than the paper's. The sample has about 2 million distinct CDR3 sequences on record, 49% of them singletons. Around 2.1% of the sample is held by the ten biggest clonotypes.

Sequenced input: blood. The receptor was isolated from a middle-aged woman in good health. This chain is built from TRBV4-1 and TRBJ2-7, with no D gene named confidently. The CDR3 in this case is CASSQDQGQPGSYEQYF. The bases are TGCGCCAGCAGCCAAGATCAAGGCCAGCCTGGCTCCTACGAGCAGTACTTC.